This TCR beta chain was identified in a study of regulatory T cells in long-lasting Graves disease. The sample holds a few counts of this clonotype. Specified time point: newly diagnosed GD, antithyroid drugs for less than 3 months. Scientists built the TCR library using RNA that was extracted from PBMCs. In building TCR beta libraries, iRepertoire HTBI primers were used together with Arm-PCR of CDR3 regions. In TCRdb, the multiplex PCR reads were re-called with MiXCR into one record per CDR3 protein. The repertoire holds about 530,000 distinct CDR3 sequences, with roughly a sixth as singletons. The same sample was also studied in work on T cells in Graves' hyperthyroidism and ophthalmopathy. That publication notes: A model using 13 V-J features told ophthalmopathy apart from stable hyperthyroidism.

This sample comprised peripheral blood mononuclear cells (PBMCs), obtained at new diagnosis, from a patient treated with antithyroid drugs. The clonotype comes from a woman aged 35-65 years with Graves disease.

CDR3 loop: CASSTGLAQETQYF. CDR3 bases: TGTGCCAGCAGCACCGGACTAGCCCAAGAGACCCAGTACTTC. The genes are TRBV5-6 and TRBJ2-5; 8 nucleotides match TRBD2. The germline CDR1 and CDR2 sequences are SGHDT and YYEEEE. The trim removed 4 bases at V and 1 base at J, leaving 3 bases unmatched. This CDR3 region has 14 residues.